One and the same sample provided the 10 T cell receptor beta chains below, sequenced in a study of shared clonotypes between healthy human individuals. TCRdb keeps only in-frame clones here, not all; method: immunoSEQ multiplex PCR. The sample has under 1,100,000 clones; around 76% are singletons. The source material was memory CD4+ T cells sorted from blood. Subset reported: CD45RA-negative fraction. All receptors come from a man aged 18 to 30 in good health.

The V gene is TRBV7-2, the J gene TRBJ2-3; 12 bases align to TRBD2. From germline, CDR1 is SGHTA and CDR2 FQGNSA. Trimming removed 3 bases from V and 0 bases from J; junction bases left unmatched: 4. The CDR3 extends over 17 amino acids. Here the CDR3 reads CASSFGLAGFSTDTQYF. CDR3 bases: TGTGCCAGCAGCTTTGGACTAGCGGGGTTTAGCACAGATACGCAGTATTTT. The full variable domain, its missing parts supplied by reference TRBV7-2 and TRBJ2-3, is GAGVSQSPSNKVTEKGKDVELRCDPISGHTALYWYRQSLGQGLEFLIYFQGNSAPDKSGLPSDRFSAERTGGSVSTLTIQRTQQEDSAVYLCASSFGLAGFSTDTQYFGPGTRLTVL.

This clone is a singleton in its sample. The chain combines TRBV7-3 with TRBJ1-2; TRBD1 matches 11 bases. Trimming cost V 1 base and J 7 bases; bases outside gene matches: 8. The CDR3 is 16 residues long. Germline CDR1 is SGHTA and CDR2 is FQGTGA. Here the CDR3 reads CASSLNPGQGAGGYTF. CDR3 DNA sequence: TGTGCCAGCAGCTTAAACCCCGGACAGGGGGCGGGTGGCTACACCTTC.

This rearrangement joins TRBV7-9 to TRBJ1-2; TRBD1 aligns across 9 bases. The trim removed 4 bases at V and 4 bases at J, leaving 7 bases unmatched. The CDR3 totals 15 residues. Germline V gene data show CDR1 as SEHNR and CDR2 as FQNEAQ (reference sequence). The CDR3 region is CASSSWDRVGYGYTF. The CDR3 DNA reads as TGTGCCAGCAGCTCTTGGGACAGGGTAGGCTATGGCTACACCTTC.

A word on this clone: The junction does not match germline at one end; this may be a read error. The chain is built from TRBV7-7 and TRBJ2-1; 11 bases are a match to TRBD2. Germline-derived CDR1 and CDR2 are SSHAT and FNYEAQ (reference sequence). The CDR3 contains 15 residues. The CDR3 DNA follows: TGTGCTAGCAGCTTATCCGGGACTAGCGGTTTAGAGCAGTTCTTC. This gives the protein CASSLSGTSGLEQFF.

As regards this clone: Other DNA sequences of this sample code for an identical CDR3. The V and J genes are TRBV5-1 and TRBJ1-2; 8 nucleotides agree with TRBD1. V lost 4 bases, J lost 4 bases, and 6 bases stayed unmatched. There are 14 residues in the CDR3. Germline values: CDR1 SGHRS, CDR2 YFSETQ. This chain's CDR3 is CASSATGDGYGYTF. The CDR3 DNA follows: TGCGCCAGCAGCGCGACAGGGGATGGCTATGGCTACACCTTC.

This clone showed up just once. The chain couples TRBV11-2 to TRBJ2-2; D perhaps matches TRBD1 (6 bases). This CDR3 is built from 19 residues. CDR1 is SGHAT and CDR2 is FQNNGV in the germline V gene. The V end was cut by 0 bases, the J end by 5 bases, with 22 bases between. Written as DNA, the CDR3 is TGTGCCAGCAGCTTAGATCTGCAGACAGGTCCACTGGATACCGGGGAGCTGTTTTTT. It is translated as CASSLDLQTGPLDTGELFF.

Remarks on this clone: Just one base apart from a much larger clone, this may be a read error. Additional DNA sequences in this sample encode the identical CDR3. The rearrangement joins TRBV7-9 to TRBJ2-3; D gene unclear. CDR3 length equals 14 residues. From germline, CDR1 is SEHNR and CDR2 FQNEAQ (reference sequence). Trimming took off 1 base at V and 2 bases at J, with 7 bases between the two ends. CDR3 bases: TGTGCCAGCAGCTTAGAGGGCCTCACAGATACGCAGTATTTT. It translates to CASSLEGLTDTQYF.

With regard to this clone: It is likely a read error: a sequence one base away is far more abundant. The rearrangement links TRBV27 to TRBJ1-2; 8 positions agree with TRBD1. The CDR3 is 13 amino acids. Per the germline V gene, CDR1 is MNHEY and CDR2 is SMNVEV (reference sequence). V gave up 1 base and J gave up 6 bases; unmatched junction bases: 1. This CDR3 is CASSLWTGNGYTF. In DNA form, the CDR3 reads TGTGCCAGCAGTTTATGGACAGGGAATGGCTACACCTTC.

This chain links TRBV6-1 with TRBJ2-5; maybe TRBD1 (5 bases). The CDR3 is 14 amino acids. V was clipped by 0 bases and J by 4 bases, with 9 bases between them. In germline, CDR1 is MNHNS, CDR2 SASEGT. CDR3 residues: CASSEAGQAETQYF. CDR3 DNA: TGTGCCAGCAGTGAAGCGGGGCAGGCAGAGACCCAGTACTTC.

A few counts support this clone. This rearrangement joins TRBV25-1 to TRBJ1-1; unclear D gene. Germline V gene lookup returns CDR1 MGHDK and CDR2 SYGVNS. The length of the CDR3 is 11 residues. Trimming left V 6 bases short and J 4 bases short, with 6 bases between. The CDR3 region is CASRVFTEAFF. In DNA form, the CDR3 reads TGTGCCAGCAGGGTTTTCACTGAAGCTTTCTTT.